The clone carrying this TCR beta chain was counted a single time. Random hexamers were used to reverse transcribe 0.5 to 1 ug of RNA. Multiplex PCR with immunoSEQ amplified the TCR beta CDR3 across 54 Vbeta and 13 Jbeta. In TCRdb, the immunoSEQ multiplex PCR reads were re-called with MiXCR into one record per CDR3 protein. The sample lists some 170,000 distinct CDR3 sequences; approximately 94% were seen once. This sample stems from a study of CD8 T cells in Susac syndrome. CDR3 length: 13 amino acids. From germline, CDR1 is MNHEY and CDR2 SMNVEV (reference sequence). Trimming removed 3 bases at V and 5 bases at J, with 8 bases between.

Sequencing was carried out using CD4+ T cells from PBMCs. The receptor's source is a human donor with multiple sclerosis. V gene TRBV27 combines with J gene TRBJ1-5; unclear D gene. DNA for the CDR3: TGTGCCAGCAGTTTGGCTAGGGATCAGCCCCAGCATTTT. Translation: CASSLARDQPQHF.